Sequencing of this TCR beta chain was carried out in a study of shared clonotypes between healthy human individuals. Turning to the study itself: The plates for each donor numbered three CD4 naive, three CD4 memory, two CD8 naive and one CD8 memory. Study results and limitations: Some clonotypes were shared by all four sorted-subset donors, while others were not shared. The non-shared ones had lower generation probabilities than the shared ones. Donor clonotype sharing was expected to depend on sequencing depth.

V was shortened by 4 bases and J by 2 bases, with 14 bases between the two germline ends. This CDR3 comprises 14 residues. Per the germline V gene, CDR1 is SQVTM and CDR2 is ANQGSEA. CD45RO-negative cells were positively selected for CCR7, leaving out terminally differentiated effector memory CD45RA+ cells. Sequencing was performed with immunoSEQ multiplex PCR; in TCRdb, only in-frame clones are kept and a portion is missing. The sample lists 800,000 to 950,000 clones; around 96% were seen once. Comment on this clone: Its antigen is currently unknown.

The source material was naive CD8+ T cells sorted from blood. This clonotype was obtained from a man aged 25-45 years in good health. The rearrangement uses TRBV29-1 and TRBJ2-5, with no clear D. The DNA of the CDR3 is TGCAGCGTTGGGATTATCATGGAACAAGAGACCCAGTACTTC. Protein sequence: CSVGIIMEQETQYF.